This paragraph reports one TCR beta chain. The authors' processing: Amplification with reference gene primers provided the estimates of nucleated cell counts. Profiling relied on immunoSEQ multiplex PCR, and the TCRdb table lists in-frame clones only, not all of them. From that table come the V and J calls and clone size; the DNA was used to work out D and trimming. The data contain about 440,000 clones, more than 85% of them seen just once; the ten biggest clones take up about 4.5%. The sample originates from a study of blood T cell repertoires in COVID-19. Study summary: The samples span acute and convalescent COVID-19 from the United States, Italy and Spain. T cells, B-cell-depleted T cells, or PBMCs supplied cDNA or gDNA.

The CDR3 length is 15 residues. Deletions cut 0 bases from V and 3 bases from J, with 12 bases between. CDR1 and CDR2 from the germline V gene are GTSNPN and SVGIG (reference sequence). The sequenced sample was peripheral blood. The receptor's source is a woman in her twenties or thirties with acute or convalescent COVID-19. This chain joins TRBV30 and TRBJ1-5, with D perhaps TRBD1 (5 bases). CDR3 loop: CAWSVGIRDNQPQHF. The CDR3 DNA follows: TGTGCCTGGAGTGTGGGTATCAGGGACAATCAGCCCCAGCATTTT. The full variable domain, its missing parts supplied by reference TRBV30 and TRBJ1-5, is SQTIHQWPATLVQPVGSPLSLECTVEGTSNPNLYWYRQAAGRGLQLLFYSVGIGQISSEVPQNLSASRPQDRQFILSSKKLLLSDSGFYLCAWSVGIRDNQPQHFGDGTRLSIL.